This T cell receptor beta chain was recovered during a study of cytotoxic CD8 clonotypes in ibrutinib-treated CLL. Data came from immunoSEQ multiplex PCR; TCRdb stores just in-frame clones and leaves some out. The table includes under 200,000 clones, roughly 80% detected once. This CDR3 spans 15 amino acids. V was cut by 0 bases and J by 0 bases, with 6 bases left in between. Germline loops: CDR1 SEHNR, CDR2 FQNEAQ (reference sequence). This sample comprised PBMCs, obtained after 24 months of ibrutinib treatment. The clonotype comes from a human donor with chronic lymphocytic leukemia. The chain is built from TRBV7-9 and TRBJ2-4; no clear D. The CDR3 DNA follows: TGTGCCAGCAGCTTAGCGACTCTAGCCAAAAACATTCAGTACTTC. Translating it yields CASSLATLAKNIQYF.